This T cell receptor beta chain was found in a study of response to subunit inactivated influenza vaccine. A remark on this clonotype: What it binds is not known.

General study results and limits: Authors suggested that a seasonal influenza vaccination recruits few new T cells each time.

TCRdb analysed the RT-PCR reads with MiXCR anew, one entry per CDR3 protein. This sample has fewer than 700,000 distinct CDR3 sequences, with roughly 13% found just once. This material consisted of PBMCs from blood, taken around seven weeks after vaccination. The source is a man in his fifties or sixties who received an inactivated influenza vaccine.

DNA of the CDR3: TGCAGTGCTAGAGATCGGGGAAAGAACACCGGGGAGCTGTTTTTT. Its protein is CSARDRGKNTGELFF. This rearrangement joins TRBV20-1 to TRBJ2-2; D is perhaps TRBD2 (5 bases). CDR1 DFQATT and CDR2 SNEGSKA come from the germline V gene (reference sequence). This CDR3 has 15 amino acids. V dropped 0 bases and J dropped 1 base, with 9 bases sitting between them.